Sequencing of this TCR beta chain was carried out in a study of technical replicates of blood from a few donors. The germline V and J ends were trimmed by 0 bases and 5 bases, with 12 bases remaining between them. The germline V gene has CDR1 SGDLS and CDR2 YYNGEE. The CDR3 totals 15 residues. Using immunoSEQ multiplex PCR, the repertoire was profiled, and TCRdb retains in-frame clones only, with some absent. This table has about 75,000 clones, 90% to 95% appearing once. The chain is built from TRBV9 and TRBJ2-1; maybe TRBD2 (6 bases). Specimen: T cells isolated from PBMCs. This TCR derives from a human donor in good health. Some clones in this sample may be carry-over from other donors' samples. The CDR3 DNA reads TGTGCCAGCAGCGTAGGGCTAGCGAGAAACAATGAGCAGTTCTTC. Translation: CASSVGLARNNEQFF. Full variable domain (remainder filled in from reference TRBV9 and TRBJ2-1): DSGVTQTPKHLITATGQRVTLRCSPRSGDLSVYWYQQSLDQGLQFLIQYYNGEERAKGNILERFSAQQFPDLHSELNLSSLELGDSALYFCASSVGLARNNEQFFGPGTRLTVL.